The present T cell receptor beta chain was sequenced within a study of siplizumab effects on memory and regulatory T cells. Points from the study as a whole: Roughly 75-95% of dividing CD4+ or CD8+ clones were without an attributable naive or memory phenotype.

The assay was immunoSEQ multiplex PCR, and TCRdb's table has in-frame clones only and misses some. The table has around 95,000 clones, about 90% seen once; the top ten hold 0.15%. Notes on this clone: As yet, its antigen is unknown.

This CDR3 contains 13 residues. CDR1 SQVTM and CDR2 ANQGSEA come from the germline V gene. Trimming removed 4 bases at V and 1 base at J, with 10 bases between. The chain recombines TRBV29-1 with TRBJ2-5; D is uncertain. The sequence came from a human donor in good health. The source material was CD4+ T cells sorted from blood. The chain's CDR3 is CSVGRVSQETQYF. CDR3 bases: TGCAGCGTTGGTAGGGTGAGCCAAGAGACCCAGTACTTC.